This TCR beta chain was captured by sequencing in a study of cytomegalovirus exposure and HLA in healthy donors. The PCR contained 60 Vbeta and 13 Jbeta primers. The protocol was immunoSEQ multiplex PCR, while the TCRdb copy is restricted to in-frame clones and leaves out a portion. The table lists 150,000 or so clones, approximately 85% of them singletons. Trimming cost V 4 bases and J 2 bases; bases outside gene matches: 4. CDR1 is MGHRA and CDR2 is YSYEKL in the germline V gene. The CDR3 length is 15 residues. Material for sequencing was PBMCs. The clonotype originates from a man aged 18 to 29 in good health and CMV-seropositive. The chain has TRBV4-1 and TRBJ2-7; 11 positions agree with TRBD2. The CDR3 protein is CASSLGTSGAYEQYF. CDR3 DNA: TGCGCCAGCAGCCTCGGGACTAGCGGAGCCTACGAGCAGTACTTC.